The 9 T cell receptor beta chains below come from one sample, sequenced in a study of shared T cell receptors in the human thymus. TCRdb's table, derived via immunoSEQ multiplex PCR, lists solely in-frame clones and lacks some. Seen here are hundreds of thousands of clones, approximately 90% observed once, and the top ten hold 0.0095% to 0.013%. These data also featured in a second study, about human thymus T cells.

The sequenced sample was thymocytes. All receptors come from a boy in the first two years of life with a congenital heart defect.

This clone has only one observation. The rearrangement links TRBV6-1 to TRBJ2-7; 10 bases match TRBD2. Germline V gene lookup returns CDR1 MNHNS and CDR2 SASEGT. The V and J ends lost 5 bases and 4 bases, in that order; junction bases with no gene match: 5. The CDR3 is made up of 14 amino acids. CDR3 coding DNA: TGTGCCAGCAGTTCCGGGACTAGCGATTACGAGCAGTACTTC. Amino acid sequence: CASSSGTSDYEQYF.

The V call is TRBV14, the J call TRBJ2-5, with TRBD1 matching 7 bases. The J segment lost 4 bases and the V segment lost 0 bases, leaving 8 bases of the junction unmatched. The germline V gene encodes CDR1 SGHDN and CDR2 FVKESK. CDR3 length: 16 residues. The CDR3 region has the DNA TGTGCCAGCAGCCAAGACTATGACAGGGTGTTAGAGACCCAGTACTTC. It specifies CASSQDYDRVLETQYF.

The gene calls are TRBV6-1 and TRBJ2-3; 8 nucleotides agree with TRBD2. The germline V gene has CDR1 MNHNS and CDR2 SASEGT. Trimming removed 3 bases from V and 4 bases from J; junction bases left unmatched: 6. This CDR3 has 15 residues. The CDR3 DNA follows: TGTGCCAGCAGTGATTCAGCGGGAGTTGCAGATACGCAGTATTTT. Protein sequence: CASSDSAGVADTQYF.

This rearrangement joins TRBV7-6 to TRBJ2-3; 8 bases map to TRBD2. V was pared by 5 bases and J by 4 bases, with 11 bases of the junction left unmatched. From germline, CDR1 is SGHVS and CDR2 FNYEAQ. The CDR3 loop spans 16 amino acids. The CDR3 spells CASSPQGSGVSDTQYF. The DNA of the CDR3 is TGTGCCAGCAGCCCTCAGGGTAGCGGGGTTTCAGATACGCAGTATTTT. Variable domain in full (rest from reference TRBV7-6 and TRBJ2-3): GAGVSQSPRYKVTKRGQDVALRCDPISGHVSLYWYRQALGQGPEFLTYFNYEAQQDKSGLPNDRFSAERPEGSISTLTIQRTEQRDSAMYRCASSPQGSGVSDTQYFGPGTRLTVL.

This sequence joins TRBV30 and TRBJ2-7; a possible D gene is TRBD2 (5 bases). CDR3 length equals 13 residues. V was trimmed by 5 bases and J by 3 bases, leaving 14 bases between them. CDR1 and CDR2 from the germline V gene are GTSNPN and SVGIG (reference sequence). This chain's CDR3 is CAWDPGVHYEQYF. In DNA form, the CDR3 reads TGTGCCTGGGACCCCGGGGTACACTACGAGCAGTACTTC. The whole variable domain, filled in from reference TRBV30 and TRBJ2-7, reads SQTIHQWPATLVQPVGSPLSLECTVEGTSNPNLYWYRQAAGRGLQLLFYSVGIGQISSEVPQNLSASRPQDRQFILSSKKLLLSDSGFYLCAWDPGVHYEQYFGPGTRLTVT.

The V and J genes are TRBV29-1 and TRBJ2-3, with D perhaps matching TRBD2 (5 bases). CDR3 length: 15 amino acids. Deletions cut 6 bases from V and 1 base from J, with 17 bases between. Germline assignment: CDR1 SQVTM and CDR2 ANQGSEA. The CDR3 DNA is TGCAGCGTCCCATGGACTGGCGCCCGCACAGATACGCAGTATTTT. Protein product: CSVPWTGARTDTQYF.

V gene TRBV9 combines with J gene TRBJ2-1; weak D call: TRBD2 (6 bases). The V gene's germline CDR1 is SGDLS and CDR2 YYNGEE. The CDR3 covers 19 residues. The ends were cut back, 1 base at V and 8 bases at J, with 28 bases in the middle. CDR3 nucleotide sequence: TGTGCCAGCAGCGTAAGGTCAGTTGAAGCGGGCGCTTACTTGGATGAGCAGTTCTTC. Its protein is CASSVRSVEAGAYLDEQFF. Full variable domain (outside the CDR3, taken from reference TRBV9 and TRBJ2-1): DSGVTQTPKHLITATGQRVTLRCSPRSGDLSVYWYQQSLDQGLQFLIQYYNGEERAKGNILERFSAQQFPDLHSELNLSSLELGDSALYFCASSVRSVEAGAYLDEQFFGPGTRLTVL.

The J gene is TRBJ2-5, the V gene TRBV18; the match to TRBD2 covers 14 bases. V lost 3 bases to trimming and J lost 5 bases; unmatched junction nucleotides: 2. Looked up from germline, CDR1 is KGHSH and CDR2 is LQKENI. There are 15 residues in the CDR3. In nucleotides, the CDR3 is TGTGCCAGCTCACCCGGGACTAGCGGGAGTGAGACCCAGTACTTC. Amino acid sequence: CASSPGTSGSETQYF.

The V call is TRBV4-1, the J call TRBJ2-2; D might be TRBD2 (5 bases). CDR1 and CDR2 from the germline V gene are MGHRA and YSYEKL. V lost 3 bases, J lost 5 bases, and 19 bases lay in between. The CDR3 has 17 amino acids. The CDR3 bases are TGCGCCAGCAGCCACCTGAGAGACCCCCGGGGAACCGGGGAGCTGTTTTTT. Amino acids: CASSHLRDPRGTGELFF.